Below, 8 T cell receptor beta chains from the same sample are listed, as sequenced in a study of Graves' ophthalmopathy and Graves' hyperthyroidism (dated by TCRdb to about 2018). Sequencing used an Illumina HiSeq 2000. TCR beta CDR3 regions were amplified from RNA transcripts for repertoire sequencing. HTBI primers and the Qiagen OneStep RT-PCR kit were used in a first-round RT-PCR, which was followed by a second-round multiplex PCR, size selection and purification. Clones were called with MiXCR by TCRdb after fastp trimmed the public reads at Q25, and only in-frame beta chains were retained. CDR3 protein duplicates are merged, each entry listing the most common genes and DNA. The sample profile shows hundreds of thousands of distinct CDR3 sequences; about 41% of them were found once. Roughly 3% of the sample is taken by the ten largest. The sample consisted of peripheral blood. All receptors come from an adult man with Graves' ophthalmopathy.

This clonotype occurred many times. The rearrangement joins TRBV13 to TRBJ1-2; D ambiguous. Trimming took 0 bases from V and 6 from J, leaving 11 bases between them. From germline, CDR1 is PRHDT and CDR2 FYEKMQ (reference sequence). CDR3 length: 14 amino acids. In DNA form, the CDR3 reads TGTGCCAGCAGCTTAGGTAGGCACTGGGATGGCTACACCTTC. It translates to CASSLGRHWDGYTF.

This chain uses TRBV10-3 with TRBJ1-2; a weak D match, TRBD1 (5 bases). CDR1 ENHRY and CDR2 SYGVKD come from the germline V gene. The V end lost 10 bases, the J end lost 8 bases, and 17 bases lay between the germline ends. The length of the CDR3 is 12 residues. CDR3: CASRDAQGGYTF. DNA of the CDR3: TGTGCCAGCAGGGACGCGCAGGGAGGCTACACCTTC.

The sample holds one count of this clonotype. CDR3 DNA: TGTGCCAGCAGTGCTAGCAGGGGAACCGATCAGCCCCAGCATTTT. Protein sequence: CASSASRGTDQPQHF. The rearrangement uses TRBV25-1 and TRBJ1-5; tentatively, D is TRBD1 (6 bases). CDR1 is MGHDK, CDR2 SYGVNS, per germline. V gave up 4 bases and J gave up 5 bases, with 15 bases separating them. CDR3 length equals 15 residues.

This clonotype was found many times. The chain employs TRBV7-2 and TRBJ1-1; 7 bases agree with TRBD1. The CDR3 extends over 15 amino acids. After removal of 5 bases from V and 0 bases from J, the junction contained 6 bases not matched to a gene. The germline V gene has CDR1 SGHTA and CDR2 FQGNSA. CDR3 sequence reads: CASSPTGTVNTEAFF. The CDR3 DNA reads TGTGCCAGCAGCCCCACCGGGACAGTGAACACTGAAGCTTTCTTT.

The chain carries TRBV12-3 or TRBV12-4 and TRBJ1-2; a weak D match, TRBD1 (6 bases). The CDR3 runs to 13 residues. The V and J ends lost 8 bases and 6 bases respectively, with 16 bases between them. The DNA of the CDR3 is TGTGCCAGCGGCCGAGGGGGAAGCCATGGCTACACCTTC. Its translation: CASGRGGSHGYTF.

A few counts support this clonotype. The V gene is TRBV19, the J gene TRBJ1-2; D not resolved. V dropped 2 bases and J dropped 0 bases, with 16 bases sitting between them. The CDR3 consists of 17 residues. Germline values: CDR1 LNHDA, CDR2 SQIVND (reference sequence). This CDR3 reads CASSIKAFYRANYGYTF. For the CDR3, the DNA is TGTGCCAGTAGTATAAAAGCCTTTTATCGAGCTAACTATGGCTACACCTTC.

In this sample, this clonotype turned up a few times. DNA of the CDR3: TGTGCCAGTACACGGGGAGGTCGGAACACTGAAGCTTTCTTT. Translating gives CASTRGGRNTEAFF. This chain joins TRBV19 and TRBJ1-1; D call uncertain. Trimming cost V 7 bases and J 1 base, with 13 bases left between them. The CDR3 totals 14 residues. Per germline, CDR1 LNHDA and CDR2 SQIVND (reference sequence). The full variable domain, with the rest looked up from reference TRBV19 and TRBJ1-1, is DGGITQSPKYLFRKEGQNVTLSCEQNLNHDAMYWYRQDPGQGLRLIYYSQIVNDFQKGDIAEGYSVSREKKESFPLTVTSAQKNPTAFYLCASTRGGRNTEAFFGQGTRLTVV.

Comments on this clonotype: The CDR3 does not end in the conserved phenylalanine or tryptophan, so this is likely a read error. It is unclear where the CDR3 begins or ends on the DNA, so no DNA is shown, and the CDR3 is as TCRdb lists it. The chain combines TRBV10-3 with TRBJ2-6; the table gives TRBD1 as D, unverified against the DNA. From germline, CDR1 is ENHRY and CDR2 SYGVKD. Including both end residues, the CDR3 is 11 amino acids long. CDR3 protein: CAISEGRQGRI.